These T cell receptor beta chains were read from a single sample in a study of cytomegalovirus exposure and HLA in healthy donors. Generated by immunoSEQ multiplex PCR, the TCRdb table keeps only in-frame clones and is missing some. The table records 150,000 or so clones, roughly 80% of them present only once. The sequencing sample was made of PBMCs. The source is a man aged 25-45 years in good health and CMV-seronegative. Both conserved end residues are trimmed from each CDR3. The order of the fields is D gene, clone size, V gene, J gene, CDR3 protein. D genes are given only for firm matches. Clone size is not always given. Where it is, it says once, few, many or a class for expanded clones.

>TRBD1|-|TRBV15|TRBJ1-2
ATSIVRDSGYT
>TRBD2|once|TRBV28|TRBJ2-7
ASISEAGDSYEQY
>TRBD2|-|TRBV28|TRBJ2-1
ASSDSGGYNEQF
>-|-|TRBV10-1|TRBJ2-2
ASSVSAWTGELF
>-|-|TRBV11-2|TRBJ1-1
ASSLEYEGNTEAF
>TRBD1|-|TRBV10-2|TRBJ2-7
ARPGQSSYEQY
>-|-|TRBV9|TRBJ1-3
ASSVRGDASGNTIY
>-|-|TRBV6-6|TRBJ2-1
ASKREREPYNEQF
>-|few|TRBV18|TRBJ1-1
ASSATTEAF
>-|-|TRBV5-8|TRBJ1-5
ASSFTGFSNQPQH
>TRBD1|few|TRBV6-1|TRBJ2-5
ASRSGQQETQY
>-|-|TRBV6-6|TRBJ2-1
ASRTGQAGNEQF
>-|once|TRBV11-1|TRBJ1-1
ASSLASTRTEAF
>-|-|TRBV5-1|TRBJ1-1
ASSLGRGNTEAF
>TRBD2|-|TRBV7-9|TRBJ2-1
ASGTTSDTSNEQF
>TRBD1|-|TRBV15|TRBJ1-1
ATTSGGRGHTEAF
>TRBD2|few|TRBV7-3|TRBJ2-7
ASSHTSGSSYEQY
>TRBD1|-|TRBV5-6|TRBJ1-2
ASSPWQGALYGYT
>TRBD2|-|TRBV7-9|TRBJ2-2
ASSSQRLALNTGELF
>TRBD2|-|TRBV5-1|TRBJ2-3
ASGLAGREADTQY
>TRBD2|-|TRBV7-2|TRBJ2-7
ASSAGLAGIYEQY
>TRBD1|once|TRBV6-5|TRBJ1-2
ASSQGARGYT
>TRBD1|-|TRBV4-3|TRBJ1-2
ASSPRTGDDYGYT
>-|-|TRBV23-1|TRBJ1-5
ASSQYPFDSSANQPQH
>-|-|TRBV9|TRBJ1-1
ASSVVSGAGTEAF
>-|-|TRBV7-9|TRBJ1-1
ASASAGVNTEAF
>TRBD1|-|TRBV30|TRBJ2-7
AWSTGVEQY